The present T cell receptor (beta chain) was sequenced within a study of response to subunit inactivated influenza vaccine. Findings and limits, study-wide: It was the authors' suggestion that each seasonal influenza vaccination recruits few new T cells.

Using its own MiXCR run on the RT-PCR reads, TCRdb lists one record per CDR3 protein. The sample consists of 450,000 to 500,000 distinct CDR3 sequences, 10% to 11% of them appearing once. The CDR3 extends over 12 amino acids. Germline V gene lookup returns CDR1 DFQATT and CDR2 SNEGSKA (reference sequence). Ten or more counts support this clonotype. Its antigen remains unknown. Relative to the germline gene, one junction end is altered; a read error may explain this. The J gene is TRBJ1-1, the V gene TRBV20-1; D ambiguous. The specimen was PBMCs from blood, collected about 40 days after vaccination. The source of this sequence is a man between 50 and 59 years old who received an inactivated influenza vaccine. The CDR3 nucleotides read TGCAGTGCTAGAGTGTCCCCGGTGGAAGATTTCTTT. Translating gives CSARVSPVEDFF.